This paragraph covers one T cell receptor beta chain sequence. As yet, its antigen is unknown. The PCR made use of 60 Vbeta and 13 Jbeta primers. Here immunoSEQ multiplex PCR was the method, and the copy in TCRdb shows in-frame clones only, minus some. The data show some 130,000 clones, about 82% seen once. This sample stems from a study of cytomegalovirus exposure and HLA in healthy donors. Across the study: Earlier, 150 million to 200 million T cells were analyzed, and 117 million unique TCR beta sequences were found among them.

Findings and limits, study-wide: Using the classifier, cytomegalovirus status was reportedly diagnosed with high specificity and sensitivity. A later analysis found most CMV-associated TCR beta chains apparently HLA-restricted.

The TCR was taken from a boy aged 5-17 years in good health and CMV-seronegative. The sample was PBMCs.

The CDR3 spells CASSIGEDYEQYF. As DNA, the CDR3 is TGTGCCAGTAGTATAGGTGAGGATTACGAGCAGTACTTC. The chain recombines TRBV19 with TRBJ2-7; D ambiguous. The CDR3 spans 13 residues. Trimming removed 1 base at V and 4 bases at J, with 8 bases between. Germline CDR1 reads LNHDA; CDR2 reads SQIVND (reference sequence).